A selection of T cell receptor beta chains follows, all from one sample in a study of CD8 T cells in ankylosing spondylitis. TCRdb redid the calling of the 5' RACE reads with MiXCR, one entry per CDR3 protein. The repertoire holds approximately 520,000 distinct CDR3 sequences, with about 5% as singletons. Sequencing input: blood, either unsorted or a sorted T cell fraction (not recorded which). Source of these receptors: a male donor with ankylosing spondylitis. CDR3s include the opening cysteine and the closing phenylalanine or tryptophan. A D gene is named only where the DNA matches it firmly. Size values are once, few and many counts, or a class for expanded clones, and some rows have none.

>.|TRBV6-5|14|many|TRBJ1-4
CASSSGTEDEKLFF
TGTGCCAGCAGTTCCGGGACTGAAGACGAAAAACTGTTTTTT
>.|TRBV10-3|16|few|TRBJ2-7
CAISDPRGGAYYEQYF
TGTGCCATCAGTGACCCTAGGGGGGGGGCGTACTACGAGCAGTACTTC
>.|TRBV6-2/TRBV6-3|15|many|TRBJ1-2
CASRDWTEANYGYTF
TGTGCCAGCAGGGATTGGACTGAAGCTAACTATGGCTACACCTTC
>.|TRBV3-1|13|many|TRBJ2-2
CASSLTTEVELFF
TGTGCCAGCAGCCTTACTACCGAGGTGGAGCTGTTTTTT
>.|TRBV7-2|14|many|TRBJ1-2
CASSPQTLRYGYTF
TGTGCCAGCAGCCCCCAGACTCTGAGATATGGCTACACCTTC
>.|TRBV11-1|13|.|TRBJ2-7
CASSLGQLGEQYF
TGTGCCAGCAGCTTAGGCCAGCTCGGCGAGCAGTACTTC
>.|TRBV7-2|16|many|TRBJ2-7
CASSSRHSLASYEQYF
TGTGCCAGCAGCTCTAGACACTCACTAGCCTCCTACGAGCAGTACTTC
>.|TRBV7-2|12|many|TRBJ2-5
CASSLARETQYF
TGTGCCAGCAGTTTAGCGCGGGAGACCCAGTACTTC
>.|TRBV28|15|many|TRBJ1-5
CASSPDSGAGQPQHF
TGTGCCAGCAGTCCAGATTCAGGGGCAGGGCAGCCCCAGCATTTT
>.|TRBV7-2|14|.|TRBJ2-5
CASSAITGPETQYF
TGTGCCAGCAGCGCTATAACCGGGCCAGAGACCCAGTACTTC
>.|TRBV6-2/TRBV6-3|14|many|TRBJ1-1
CASSLGGEDTEAFF
TGTGCCAGCAGTTTAGGAGGGGAGGACACTGAAGCTTTCTTT
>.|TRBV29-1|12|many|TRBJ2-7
CSVEEGAYEQYF
TGCAGCGTTGAAGAGGGGGCCTACGAGCAGTACTTC
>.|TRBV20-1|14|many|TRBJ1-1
CSATIPPRNTEAFF
TGCAGTGCTACAATACCCCCCCGGAACACTGAAGCTTTCTTT
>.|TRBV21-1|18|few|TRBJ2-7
CASSKNRTGAICSYEQYF
TGTGCCAGCAGCAAAAACCGGACAGGGGCCATTTGTTCCTACGAGCAGTACTTC
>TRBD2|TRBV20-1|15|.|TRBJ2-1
CSARRPRTSWDEQFF
TGCAGTGCTAGACGGCCGAGGACTAGTTGGGATGAGCAGTTCTTC
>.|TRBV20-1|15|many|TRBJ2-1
CSAPRRIGSYNEQFF
TGCAGTGCCCCTCGGAGAATCGGTTCCTACAATGAGCAGTTCTTC
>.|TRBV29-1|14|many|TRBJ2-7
CSVVGVPGSYEQYF
TGCAGCGTCGTAGGGGTTCCGGGCTCCTACGAGCAGTACTTC
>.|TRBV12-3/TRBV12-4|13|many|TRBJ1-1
CASSNRVGSEAFF
TGTGCCAGCAGTAACAGGGTAGGGAGTGAAGCTTTCTTT
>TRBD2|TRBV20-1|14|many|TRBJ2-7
CSASLAGTNHEQYF
TGCAGTGCATCATTAGCGGGGACGAACCACGAGCAGTACTTC
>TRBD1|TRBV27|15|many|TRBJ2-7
CASTHIGTGVFEQYF
TGTGCCAGCACCCATATCGGGACAGGGGTGTTCGAGCAGTACTTC
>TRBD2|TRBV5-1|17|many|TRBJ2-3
CASSFLAGGTSTDTQYF
TGCGCCAGCAGTTTCTTAGCGGGAGGTACTAGCACAGATACGCAGTATTTT
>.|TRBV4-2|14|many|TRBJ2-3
CASSQELRRYTQYF
TGTGCCAGCAGCCAAGAACTACGCCGTTATACGCAGTATTTT
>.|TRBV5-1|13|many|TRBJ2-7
CASRVSQGYEQYF
TGCGCCAGCAGAGTGTCGCAGGGCTACGAGCAGTACTTC
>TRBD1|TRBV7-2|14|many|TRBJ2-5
CASSARDSQETQYF
TGTGCCAGCAGCGCAAGGGACAGTCAAGAGACCCAGTACTTC
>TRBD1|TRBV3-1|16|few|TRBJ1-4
CASSPTDRATNEKLFF
TGTGCCAGCAGCCCCACAGACAGGGCAACTAATGAAAAACTGTTTTTT
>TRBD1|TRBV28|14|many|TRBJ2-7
CASSFGTGEYEQYF
TGTGCCAGCAGTTTCGGGACAGGGGAATACGAGCAGTACTTC
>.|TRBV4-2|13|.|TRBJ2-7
CAISPGLHYEQYF
TGTGCCATCAGCCCGGGGCTCCATTACGAGCAGTACTTC
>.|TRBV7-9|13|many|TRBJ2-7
CASSLDGRGEQYF
TGTGCCAGCAGCTTAGACGGCCGGGGCGAGCAGTACTTC
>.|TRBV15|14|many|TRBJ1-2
CATSPGSGAYGYTF
TGTGCCACCAGTCCAGGGTCGGGGGCCTATGGCTACACCTTC
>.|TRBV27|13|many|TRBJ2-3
CASRRESADTQYF
TGTGCCAGCAGACGGGAGTCCGCAGATACGCAGTATTTT
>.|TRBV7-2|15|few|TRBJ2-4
CASSPVLLAKNIQYF
TGTGCCAGCAGCCCTGTCCTTCTAGCCAAAAACATTCAGTACTTC
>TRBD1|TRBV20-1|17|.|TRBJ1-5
CSASFGTAVYSNQPQHF
TGCAGTGCTAGTTTTGGGACAGCCGTTTATAGCAATCAGCCCCAGCATTTT
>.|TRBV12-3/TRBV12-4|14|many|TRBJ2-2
CASSFSRQFGELFF
TGTGCCAGCAGTTTTAGCCGACAGTTTGGGGAGCTGTTTTTT
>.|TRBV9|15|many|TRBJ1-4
CASSVMGRPSEKLFF
TGTGCCAGCAGCGTAATGGGTCGACCTAGTGAAAAACTGTTTTTT
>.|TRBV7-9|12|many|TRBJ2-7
CASSDHSYEQYF
TGTGCCAGCAGCGATCACAGCTACGAGCAGTACTTC
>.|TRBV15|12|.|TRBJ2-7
CATSRDKVGQYF
TGTGCCACCAGCAGAGACAAGGTCGGGCAGTACTTC
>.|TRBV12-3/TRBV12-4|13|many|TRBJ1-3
CASSPLTGNTIYF
TGTGCCAGCAGTCCTCTTACTGGAAACACCATATATTTT
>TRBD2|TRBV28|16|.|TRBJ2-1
CASSLGAGGTRDEQFF
TGTGCCAGCAGCCTCGGTGCGGGGGGTACGCGGGATGAGCAGTTCTTC
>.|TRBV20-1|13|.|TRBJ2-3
CSASGVDTDTQYF
TGCAGTGCTAGCGGGGTTGACACAGATACGCAGTATTTT
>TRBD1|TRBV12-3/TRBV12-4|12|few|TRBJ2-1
CASRTQGNEQFF
TGTGCCAGCAGAACACAGGGGAATGAGCAGTTCTTC
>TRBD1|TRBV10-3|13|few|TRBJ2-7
CAISTGQGYEQYF
TGTGCCATCAGTACCGGACAGGGGTACGAGCAGTACTTC
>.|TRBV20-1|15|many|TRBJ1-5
CSASISVYSNQPQHF
TGCAGTGCTAGTATCTCAGTGTATAGCAATCAGCCCCAGCATTTT
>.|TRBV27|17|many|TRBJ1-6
CASSLFPPVSYNSPLHF
TGTGCCAGCAGTTTATTCCCCCCGGTCTCCTATAATTCACCCCTCCACTTT
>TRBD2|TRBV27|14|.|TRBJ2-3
CASSILAGGSTQYF
TGTGCCAGCAGTATACTAGCGGGGGGAAGTACGCAGTATTTT
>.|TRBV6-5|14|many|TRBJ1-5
CASSYSINSGPQHF
TGTGCCAGCAGTTACTCGATAAACAGCGGGCCCCAGCATTTT
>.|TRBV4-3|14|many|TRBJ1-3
CASSQEPLGNTIYF
TGCGCCAGCAGCCAAGAACCCCTTGGAAACACCATATATTTT
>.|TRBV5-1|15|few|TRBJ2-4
CASSLAFSAGNIQYF
TGCGCCAGCAGCTTGGCTTTTTCCGCGGGAAACATTCAGTACTTC
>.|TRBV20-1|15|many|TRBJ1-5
CSASRDMDSNQPQHF
TGCAGTGCTAGCCGGGACATGGATAGCAATCAGCCCCAGCATTTT
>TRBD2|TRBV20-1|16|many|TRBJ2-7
CSATKTLAGGYYEQYF
TGCAGTGCGACAAAAACCCTAGCGGGAGGCTACTACGAGCAGTACTTC
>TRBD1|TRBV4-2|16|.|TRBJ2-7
CASSPNIRDRGLEQYF
TGTGCCAGCAGCCCAAATATCCGGGACAGGGGGCTCGAGCAGTACTTC
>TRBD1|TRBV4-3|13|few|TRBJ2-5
CASSAGGYETQYF
TGCGCCAGCAGCGCAGGGGGCTATGAGACCCAGTACTTC